Below are 4 T cell receptor beta chains sequenced from a single sample in a study of shared clonotypes between healthy human individuals. Sequencing used immunoSEQ multiplex PCR; TCRdb keeps in-frame clones, though not all of them. The sample consists of about 490,000 clones, over 60% of them appearing once. The sequencing input was PBMCs. These receptors originate from a woman in her thirties or forties in good health. Some clones in this sample may be carry-over from other donors' samples.

V and J are TRBV7-3 and TRBJ2-1; maybe TRBD2 (6 bases). This CDR3 contains 16 residues. V was shortened by 1 base and J by 4 bases, with 14 bases between the two germline ends. Germline V lookup: CDR1 SGHTA, CDR2 FQGTGA. CDR3 in DNA: TGTGCCAGCAGCTTAAGGCGGGACGGGTGGTACAATGAGCAGTTCTTC. Translated: CASSLRRDGWYNEQFF.

This clone was observed a few times. V usage is TRBV6-5 and J usage is TRBJ2-5; tentatively, D is TRBD2 (5 bases). V was shortened by 4 bases and J by 7 bases, with 10 bases between the two germline ends. This CDR3 region has 12 residues. The germline V gene has CDR1 MNHEY and CDR2 SVGAGI. The CDR3 reads CASSSPDSTQYF. The CDR3 coding sequence is TGTGCCAGCAGTTCCCCGGACTCGACCCAGTACTTC.

The rearrangement uses TRBV5-6 and TRBJ1-4, with a tentative D call TRBD1 (5 bases). The germline CDR1 and CDR2 sequences are SGHDT and YYEEEE. The CDR3 sequence is 13 residues long. V lost 4 bases and J lost 8, with 12 bases in between. CDR3 protein: CASSRTMGEKLFF. Here the CDR3 DNA reads TGTGCCAGCAGCAGGACAATGGGAGAAAAACTGTTTTTT.

Written as DNA, the CDR3 is TGTGCCACCAGCAGAGATCGAGGGGGAGGCTATGGCTACACCTTC. Amino acid sequence: CATSRDRGGGYGYTF. V and J are TRBV15 and TRBJ1-2, with a possible D match to TRBD1 (6 bases). The V end lost 0 bases, the J end lost 4 bases, and 12 bases lay between the germline ends. The CDR3 runs 15 residues. CDR1 LNHNV and CDR2 YYDKDF come from the germline V gene (reference sequence).